This note documents a single TCR beta chain sequence. Its antigen is unknown. No qualities accompany the bases; no much larger clone lies one base away. This sample was taken from a study of blood T cell repertoires in COVID-19 (dated by TCRdb to the early 2020s). As for the study more broadly: The collaborator samples originated in the United States, Italy and Spain and spanned the acute and convalescent phases of COVID-19. The prospective study material was composed of cDNA or gDNA derived from T cells, B-cell-depleted T cells, or PBMCs. Deeply sampled blood TCRbeta repertoires from subjects exposed to, actively infected with, or recovered from COVID-19 were included in the dataset. The repertoires were made available in a free public database intended to serve as a resource for research on the immune response to SARS-CoV-2. Samples came from the ongoing ImmuneRACE study (first 160 participants) plus 1,254 subjects from 6 global collaborators. The sample metadata nearly always contained a de-identified subject ID, COVID-19 status, age in years and sex. Where available, HLA class I and class II types were taken from metadata supplied by the sample provider and were not determined by assay-based typing.

One collaborating source in Seattle enrolled patients while the patients were actively infected and followed the patients over time throughout the course of disease. Whole blood was collected in K2EDTA tubes by collaborating institutions according to the institutions' own protocols. Collaborator samples were shipped for TCRbeta analysis as frozen whole blood, isolated PBMCs, or DNA extracted from either sample type. The immunoSEQ Assay, a bias-controlled multiplex PCR, was used to amplify TCRbeta CDR3 regions from genomic DNA. Under the source paper's analysis protocol: The number of nucleated cells in each sample was estimated by amplification of reference gene primers within the assay. To quantify the absolute abundance of each unique TCRbeta CDR3 rearrangement, sequence reads were collapsed and filtered. For each sample, productive Simpson clonality was calculated as the square root of Simpson's diversity index across productive rearrangements. The table was pulled from immuneACCESS by TCRdb, which kept in-frame rearrangements only. Such tables lose some clones; where checked, under half of the loss comes from unresolved V genes, and the rest has no known cause. The DNA was the basis for D and trimming; V, J and clone size are from that table. In all, the sample holds a few hundred thousand clones, and about 90% of those were seen once. Under 11% of the sample belongs to the ten largest clones.

V is clipped by 2 bases and J by 6 bases, and the sequence between their germline boundaries is 10 bases long. From the cysteine up to the phenylalanine, the CDR3 has a length of 13 residues. Only the CDR3 DNA is retained, 39 bases long and in frame from the first base. CDR1 and CDR2 are drawn from the germline V gene: SGHTA, FQGNSA. Results the study describes overall, beyond this receptor: The quantity of clinical and demographic metadata differed by source and by participant and was supplied without curation.

The sample was peripheral blood. This receptor was taken from a woman in her twenties or thirties with COVID-19, enrolled during active disease. Rearrangement joined TRBV7-2 to TRBJ1-1; the D gene cannot be resolved reliably. The bases read TGTGCCAGCAGCTTACGGTCCCTCTCTGAAGCTTTCTTT. Its protein product is CASSLRSLSEAFF. Supplemented by the reference TRBV7-2 and TRBJ1-1 proteins around the CDR3, the complete variable domain is GAGVSQSPSNKVTEKGKDVELRCDPISGHTALYWYRQSLGQGLEFLIYFQGNSAPDKSGLPSDRFSAERTGGSVSTLTIQRTQQEDSAVYLCASSLRSLSEAFFGQGTRLTVV.